This record looks at one TCR beta chain sequence and its context. This sample is part of a study of T cell clones after liver transplantation. Profiling relied on immunoSEQ multiplex PCR, and the TCRdb table lists in-frame clones only, not all of them. The sample lists 50,000 to 70,000 clones, about 70% occurring once. The germline V gene has CDR1 MNHEY and CDR2 SVGAGI. This CDR3 has 15 residues. Trimming pared 6 bases from V and 1 base from J, leaving 15 bases between. Sequencing was performed on CD4+ T cells from blood, taken at the roughly 15-month timepoint. V gene TRBV6-5 combines with J gene TRBJ1-1; possibly TRBD1 for D (6 bases). This sequence originates from a human patient who received a liver transplant. Some T cells may be the graft donor's. The CDR3 here is CASRYRGGGNTEAFF. The CDR3 DNA sequence: TGTGCCAGCAGATACCGAGGGGGGGGGAACACTGAAGCTTTCTTT.